The T cell receptor (beta chain) described here comes from a study of blood T cell repertoires in COVID-19. Sequencing used immunoSEQ multiplex PCR; TCRdb keeps in-frame clones, though not all of them. Here the sample spans 25,000 to 35,000 clones, about 78% being singletons. This CDR3 is built from 17 residues. The V end lost 1 base, the J end lost 3 bases, and 18 bases lay between the germline ends. Germline V gives CDR1 SGHVS, CDR2 FQNEAQ. The rearrangement links TRBV7-8 to TRBJ1-1, with a weak D call TRBD1 (5 bases). Sequenced sample: peripheral blood. The sequence was obtained from a man older than 75 with acute or convalescent COVID-19. CDR3 loop: CASSLGGLVWGDTEAFF. In DNA, the CDR3 is TGTGCCAGCAGCTTAGGAGGTCTGGTGTGGGGGGACACTGAAGCTTTCTTT.